The entry that follows covers one T cell receptor beta chain sequence. Its antigen is unidentified. Primers included in the PCR were 60 Vbeta and 13 Jbeta primers. Sequencing was performed with immunoSEQ multiplex PCR; in TCRdb, only in-frame clones are kept and a portion is missing. The repertoire holds nearly 110,000 clones, with around 85% as singletons. This sample is drawn from a study of cytomegalovirus exposure and HLA in healthy donors. The overall study: Earlier, about 180 million T cells were analyzed, and approximately 110 million unique TCR beta sequences were found among them.

Germline V lookup: CDR1 LNHDA, CDR2 SQIVND (reference sequence). The CDR3 has 15 residues. Trimming stripped 1 base from V and 0 bases from J, with 8 bases between. Study-level findings and limits: A few CMV-associated chains were confirmed in vitro to be specific for CMV antigens. A later analysis linked a missense variant in DCLRE1C to the trimming of TCR beta V and J genes. It was reported that the classifier diagnosed cytomegalovirus status with high specificity and sensitivity in both the original and validation cohorts.

V and J are TRBV19 and TRBJ2-3; possible D gene TRBD1, 6 bases. The receptor's source is a man aged 60-69 years in good health and CMV-seronegative. Specimen: PBMCs. CDR3: CASSIGGGSTDTQYF. Here the CDR3 DNA reads TGTGCCAGTAGTATAGGAGGGGGAAGCACAGATACGCAGTATTTT.